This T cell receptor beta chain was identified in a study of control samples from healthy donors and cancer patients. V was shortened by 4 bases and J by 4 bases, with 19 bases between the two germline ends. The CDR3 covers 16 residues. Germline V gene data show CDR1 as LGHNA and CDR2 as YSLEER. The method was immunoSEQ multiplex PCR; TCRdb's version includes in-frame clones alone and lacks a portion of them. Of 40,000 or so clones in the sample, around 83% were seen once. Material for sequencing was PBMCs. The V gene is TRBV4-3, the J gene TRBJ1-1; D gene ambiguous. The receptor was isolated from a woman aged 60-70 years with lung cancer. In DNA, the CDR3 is TGCGCCAGCAGCCCCCAAATGGTTGGGTCGAGCACTGAAGCTTTCTTT. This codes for CASSPQMVGSSTEAFF.